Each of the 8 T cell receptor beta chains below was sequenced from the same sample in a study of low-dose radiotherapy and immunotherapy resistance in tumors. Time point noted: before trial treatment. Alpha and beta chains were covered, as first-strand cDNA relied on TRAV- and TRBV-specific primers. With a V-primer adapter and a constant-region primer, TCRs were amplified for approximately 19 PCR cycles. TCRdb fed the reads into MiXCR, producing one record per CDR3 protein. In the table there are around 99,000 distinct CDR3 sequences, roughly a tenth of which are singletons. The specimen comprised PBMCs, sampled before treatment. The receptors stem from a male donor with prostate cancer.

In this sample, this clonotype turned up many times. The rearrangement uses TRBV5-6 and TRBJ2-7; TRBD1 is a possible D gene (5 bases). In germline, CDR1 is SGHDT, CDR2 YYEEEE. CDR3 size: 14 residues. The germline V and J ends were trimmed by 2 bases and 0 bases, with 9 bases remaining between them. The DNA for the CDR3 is TGTGCCAGCAGCTTACAGGTAAACTCCTACGAGCAGTACTTC. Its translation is CASSLQVNSYEQYF. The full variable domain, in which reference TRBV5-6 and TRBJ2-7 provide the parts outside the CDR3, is DAGVTQSPTHLIKTRGQQVTLRCSPKSGHDTVSWYQQALGQGPQFIFQYYEEEERQRGNFPDRFSGHQFPNYSSELNVNALLLGDSALYLCASSLQVNSYEQYFGPGTRLTVT.

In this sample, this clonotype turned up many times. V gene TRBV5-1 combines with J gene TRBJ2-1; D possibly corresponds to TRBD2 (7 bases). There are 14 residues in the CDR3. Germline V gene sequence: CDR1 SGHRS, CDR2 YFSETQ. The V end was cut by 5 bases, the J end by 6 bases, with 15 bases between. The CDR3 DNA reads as TGCGCCAGCAGGACATCGGGGGGCCTCAATGAGCAGTTCTTC. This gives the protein CASRTSGGLNEQFF.

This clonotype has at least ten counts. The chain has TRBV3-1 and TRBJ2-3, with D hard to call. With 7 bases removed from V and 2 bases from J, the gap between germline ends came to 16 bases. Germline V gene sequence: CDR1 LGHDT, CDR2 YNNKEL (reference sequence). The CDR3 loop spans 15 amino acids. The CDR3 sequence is CASTSSLAITDTQYF. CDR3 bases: TGTGCCAGCACCTCGTCGTTGGCTATCACAGATACGCAGTATTTT.

DNA for the CDR3: TGTGCCAGCAGCCAAGATTCGGGGAATGAGCAGTTCTTC. It is translated as CASSQDSGNEQFF. J is TRBJ2-1 and V is TRBV4-2; D may be TRBD2 (5 bases). The CDR3 is 13 amino acids. Trimming took 0 bases from V and 7 from J, leaving 7 bases between them. The V gene's germline CDR1 is LGHNA and CDR2 YNFKEQ.

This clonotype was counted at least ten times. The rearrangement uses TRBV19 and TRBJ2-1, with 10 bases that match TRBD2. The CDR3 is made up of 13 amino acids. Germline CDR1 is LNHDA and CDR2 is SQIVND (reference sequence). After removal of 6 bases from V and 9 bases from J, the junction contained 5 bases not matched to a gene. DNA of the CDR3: TGTGCCAGTAGCCCCCTAGCGGGAGCTGAGCAGTTCTTC. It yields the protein CASSPLAGAEQFF. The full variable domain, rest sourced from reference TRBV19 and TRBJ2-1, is DGGITQSPKYLFRKEGQNVTLSCEQNLNHDAMYWYRQDPGQGLRLIYYSQIVNDFQKGDIAEGYSVSREKKESFPLTVTSAQKNPTAFYLCASSPLAGAEQFFGPGTRLTVL.

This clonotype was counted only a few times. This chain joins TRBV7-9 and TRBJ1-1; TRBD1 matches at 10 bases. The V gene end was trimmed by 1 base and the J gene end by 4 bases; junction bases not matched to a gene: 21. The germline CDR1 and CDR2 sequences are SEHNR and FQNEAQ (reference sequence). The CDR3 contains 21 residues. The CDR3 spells CASSLELGLGRDRGRPTEAFF. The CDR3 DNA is TGTGCCAGCAGCTTAGAATTGGGACTCGGTCGGGACAGGGGAAGACCCACTGAAGCTTTCTTT.

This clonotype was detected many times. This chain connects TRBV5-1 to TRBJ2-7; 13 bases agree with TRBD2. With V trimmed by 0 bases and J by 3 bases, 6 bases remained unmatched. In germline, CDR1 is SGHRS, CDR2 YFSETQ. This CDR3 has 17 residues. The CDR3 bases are TGCGCCAGCAGCTTGGCCGGGACTAGCGGGAATAGCTACGAGCAGTACTTC. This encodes CASSLAGTSGNSYEQYF.

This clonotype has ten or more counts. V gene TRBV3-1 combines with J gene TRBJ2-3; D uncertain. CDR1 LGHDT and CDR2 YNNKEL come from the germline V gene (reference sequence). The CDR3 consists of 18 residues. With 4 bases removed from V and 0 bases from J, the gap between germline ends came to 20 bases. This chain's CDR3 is CASSLLQTVRSSTDTQYF. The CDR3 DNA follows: TGTGCCAGCAGCCTCCTACAAACCGTCAGGTCTAGCACAGATACGCAGTATTTT.